What follows describes a single T cell receptor beta chain. What it binds is not known. Profiling relied on immunoSEQ multiplex PCR, and the TCRdb table lists in-frame clones only, not all of them. The table has fewer than 20,000 clones, approximately 85% seen once. This sample is drawn from a study of OX40 agonist ivuxolimab in advanced cancers. Background on the study: Patients in dose escalation had liver, melanoma, kidney or head and neck cancers. General study findings and limits: At 0.1-3.0 mg/kg, partial responders had clonal expansion among the lowest observed.

V was clipped by 5 bases and J by 0 bases, with 10 bases between them. Per germline, CDR1 SGHVS and CDR2 FNYEAQ. This CDR3 is built from 14 residues. The specimen was CD4+ or CD8+ T cells sorted from blood, collected in a trial of the OX40 agonist ivuxolimab. The source of this sequence is an adult with an advanced solid tumor such as melanoma, head and neck, liver or kidney cancer. The rearrangement links TRBV7-6 to TRBJ1-1; D gene ambiguous. The CDR3 sequence: CASSRAGMNTEAFF. CDR3 sequence (DNA): TGTGCCAGCAGCCGGGCAGGAATGAACACTGAAGCTTTCTTT.